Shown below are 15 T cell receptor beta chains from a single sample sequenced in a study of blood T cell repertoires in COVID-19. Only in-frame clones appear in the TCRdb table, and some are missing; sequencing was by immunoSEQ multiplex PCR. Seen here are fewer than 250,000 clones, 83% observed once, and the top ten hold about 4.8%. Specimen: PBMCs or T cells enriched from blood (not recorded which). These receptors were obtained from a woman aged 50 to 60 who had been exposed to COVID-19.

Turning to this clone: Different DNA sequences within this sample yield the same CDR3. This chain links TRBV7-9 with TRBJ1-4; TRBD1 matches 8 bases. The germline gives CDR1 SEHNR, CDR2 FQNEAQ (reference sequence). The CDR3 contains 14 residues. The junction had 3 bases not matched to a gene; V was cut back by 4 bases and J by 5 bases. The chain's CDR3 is CASSWTGSNEKLFF. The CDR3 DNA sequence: TGTGCCAGCAGCTGGACAGGGTCGAATGAAAAACTGTTTTTT.

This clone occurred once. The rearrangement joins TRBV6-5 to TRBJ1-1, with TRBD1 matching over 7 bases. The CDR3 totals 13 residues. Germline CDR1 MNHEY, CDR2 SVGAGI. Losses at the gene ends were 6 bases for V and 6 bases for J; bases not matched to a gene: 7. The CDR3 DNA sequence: TGTGCCAGCAGCTCCGACAGGGAGGCTGAAGCTTTCTTT. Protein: CASSSDREAEAFF.

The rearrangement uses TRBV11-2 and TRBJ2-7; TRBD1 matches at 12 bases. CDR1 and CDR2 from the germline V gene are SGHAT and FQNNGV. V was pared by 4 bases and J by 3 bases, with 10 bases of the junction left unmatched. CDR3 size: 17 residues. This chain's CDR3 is CASSSPSGQGAHYEQYF. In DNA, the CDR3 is TGTGCCAGCAGCTCACCTTCGGGACAGGGGGCGCACTACGAGCAGTACTTC.

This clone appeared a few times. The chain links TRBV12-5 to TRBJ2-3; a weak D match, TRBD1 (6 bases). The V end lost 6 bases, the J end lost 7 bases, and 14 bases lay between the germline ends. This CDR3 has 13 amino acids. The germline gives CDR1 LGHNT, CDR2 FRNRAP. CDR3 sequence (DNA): TGTGCTAGTGGCCCTATGGGGGCGAATACGCAGTATTTT. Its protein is CASGPMGANTQYF.

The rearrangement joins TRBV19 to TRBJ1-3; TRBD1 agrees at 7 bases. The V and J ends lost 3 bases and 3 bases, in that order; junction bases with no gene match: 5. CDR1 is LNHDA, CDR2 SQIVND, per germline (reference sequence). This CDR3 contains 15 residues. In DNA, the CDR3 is TGTGCCAGTAGTATGACGGCAGGGGGTGGAAACACCATATATTTT. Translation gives CASSMTAGGGNTIYF.

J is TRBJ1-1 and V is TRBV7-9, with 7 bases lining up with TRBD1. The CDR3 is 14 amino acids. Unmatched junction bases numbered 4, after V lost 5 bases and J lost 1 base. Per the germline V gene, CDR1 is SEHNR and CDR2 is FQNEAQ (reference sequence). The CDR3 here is CASSEWTGNTEAFF. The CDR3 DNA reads TGTGCCAGCAGCGAATGGACAGGGAACACTGAAGCTTTCTTT.

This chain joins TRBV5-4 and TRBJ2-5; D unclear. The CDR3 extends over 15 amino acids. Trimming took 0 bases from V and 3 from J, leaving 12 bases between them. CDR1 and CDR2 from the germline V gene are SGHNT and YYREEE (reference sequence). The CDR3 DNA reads TGTGCCAGCAGCTTGGCCGAACTACCCAAAGAGACCCAGTACTTC. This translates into CASSLAELPKETQYF.

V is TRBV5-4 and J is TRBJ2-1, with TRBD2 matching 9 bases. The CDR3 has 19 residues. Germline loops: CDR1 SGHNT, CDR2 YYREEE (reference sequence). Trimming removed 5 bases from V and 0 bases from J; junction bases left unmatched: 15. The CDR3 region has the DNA TGTGCCAGCAGGCCCTGGCGAGCGGGGGGTATTAGCTCCTACAATGAGCAGTTCTTC. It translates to CASRPWRAGGISSYNEQFF.

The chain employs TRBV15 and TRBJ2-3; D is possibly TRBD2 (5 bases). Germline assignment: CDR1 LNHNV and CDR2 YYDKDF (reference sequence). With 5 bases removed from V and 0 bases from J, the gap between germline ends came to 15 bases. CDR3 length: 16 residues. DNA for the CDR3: TGTGCCACCAGCGGCGGACTGTCGGATAGCACAGATACGCAGTATTTT. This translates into CATSGGLSDSTDTQYF.

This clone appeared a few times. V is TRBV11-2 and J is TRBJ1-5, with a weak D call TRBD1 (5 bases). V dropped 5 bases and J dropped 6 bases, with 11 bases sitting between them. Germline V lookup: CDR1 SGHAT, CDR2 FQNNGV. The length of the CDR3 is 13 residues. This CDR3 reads CASSPQEGQPQHF. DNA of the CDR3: TGTGCCAGCAGCCCACAGGAGGGTCAGCCCCAGCATTTT.

CDR3 loop: CASSLWAVHTGELFF. Written as DNA, the CDR3 is TGTGCCAGCAGCTTATGGGCCGTCCACACCGGGGAGCTGTTTTTT. The chain uses TRBV11-2 and TRBJ2-2; unclear D gene. V dropped 2 bases and J dropped 3 bases, with 10 bases sitting between them. CDR3 length: 15 amino acids. The germline CDR1 and CDR2 sequences are SGHAT and FQNNGV.

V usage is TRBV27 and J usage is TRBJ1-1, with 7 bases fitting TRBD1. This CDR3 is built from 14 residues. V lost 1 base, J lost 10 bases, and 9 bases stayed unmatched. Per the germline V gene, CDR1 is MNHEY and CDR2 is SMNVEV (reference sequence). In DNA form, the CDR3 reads TGTGCCAGCAGTTTATTGACAGGGACTGGACTAGCTTTCTTT. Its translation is CASSLLTGTGLAFF.

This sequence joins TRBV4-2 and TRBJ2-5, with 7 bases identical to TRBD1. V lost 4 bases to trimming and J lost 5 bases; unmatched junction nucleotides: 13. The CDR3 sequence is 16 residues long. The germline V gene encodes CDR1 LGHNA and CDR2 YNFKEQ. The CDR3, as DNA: TGTGCCAGCAGCCGACAAACCCCGACAGGGAAGGAGACCCAGTACTTC. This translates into CASSRQTPTGKETQYF.

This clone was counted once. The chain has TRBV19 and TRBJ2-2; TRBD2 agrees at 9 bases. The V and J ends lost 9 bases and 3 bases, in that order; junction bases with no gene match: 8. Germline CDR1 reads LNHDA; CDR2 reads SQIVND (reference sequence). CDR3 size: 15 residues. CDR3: CASSGLAGHTGELFF. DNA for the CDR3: TGTGCCAGCTCGGGGCTAGCGGGGCACACCGGGGAGCTGTTTTTT.

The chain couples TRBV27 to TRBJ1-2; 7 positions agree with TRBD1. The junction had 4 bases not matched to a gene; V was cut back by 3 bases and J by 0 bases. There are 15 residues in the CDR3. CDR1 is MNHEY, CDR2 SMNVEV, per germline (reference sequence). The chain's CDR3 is CASSLRTGANYGYTF. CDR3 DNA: TGTGCCAGCAGTTTGCGGACAGGAGCTAACTATGGCTACACCTTC.